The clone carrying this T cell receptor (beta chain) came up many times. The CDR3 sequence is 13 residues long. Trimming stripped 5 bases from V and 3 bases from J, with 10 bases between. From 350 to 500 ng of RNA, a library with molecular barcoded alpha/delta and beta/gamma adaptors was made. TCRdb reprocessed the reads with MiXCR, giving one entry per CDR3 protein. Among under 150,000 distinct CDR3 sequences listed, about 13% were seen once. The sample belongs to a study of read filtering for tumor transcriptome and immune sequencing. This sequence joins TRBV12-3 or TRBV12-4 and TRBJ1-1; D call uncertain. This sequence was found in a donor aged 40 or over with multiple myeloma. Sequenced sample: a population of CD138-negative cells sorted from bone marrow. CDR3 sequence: CASSTRRHTEAFF. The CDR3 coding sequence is TGTGCCAGCAGTACCCGACGGCACACTGAAGCTTTCTTT.